One and the same sample provided the 6 T cell receptor beta chains below, sequenced in a study of cytomegalovirus exposure and HLA in healthy donors. The repertoire was sequenced with immunoSEQ multiplex PCR; TCRdb's copy has only in-frame clones and lacks some. Among some 140,000 clones listed, 84% were seen once. Sequenced input: PBMCs. All receptors derive from a woman aged 25 to 39 in good health and CMV-seronegative.

This chain joins TRBV30 and TRBJ2-1; D may be TRBD1 (6 bases). CDR3 length equals 13 residues. The V gene lost 5 bases and the J gene lost 4 bases, with 12 bases spanning the gap. The germline V gene has CDR1 GTSNPN and CDR2 SVGIG (reference sequence). The DNA for the CDR3 is TGTGCCTGGGCCCCACAGGGATACAATGAGCAGTTCTTC. Amino acid sequence: CAWAPQGYNEQFF.

This sequence joins TRBV2 and TRBJ1-1; TRBD1 agrees at 10 bases. This CDR3 contains 12 residues. Germline V gene lookup returns CDR1 SNHLY and CDR2 FYNNEI. The trim removed 6 bases at V and 11 bases at J, leaving 6 bases unmatched. CDR3 nucleotide sequence: TGTGCCAGCAGACCAGACAGGGGGCCCGCTTTCTTT. This gives the protein CASRPDRGPAFF.

The chain couples TRBV5-6 to TRBJ1-5; D is possibly TRBD1 (6 bases). Deletions cut 0 bases from V and 8 bases from J, with 12 bases between. Per germline, CDR1 SGHDT and CDR2 YYEEEE. This CDR3 region has 14 residues. The CDR3 protein is CASSLGQGFEPQHF. The CDR3 bases are TGTGCCAGCAGCTTGGGGCAGGGGTTTGAGCCCCAGCATTTT. The variable domain in full, with the rest retrieved from reference TRBV5-6 and TRBJ1-5, is DAGVTQSPTHLIKTRGQQVTLRCSPKSGHDTVSWYQQALGQGPQFIFQYYEEEERQRGNFPDRFSGHQFPNYSSELNVNALLLGDSALYLCASSLGQGFEPQHFGDGTRLSIL.

The chain has TRBV15 and TRBJ1-5, with D unresolved. CDR3 length: 15 amino acids. Germline CDR1 is LNHNV and CDR2 is YYDKDF (reference sequence). Trimming removed 1 base from V and 5 bases from J, with 12 bases in between. CDR3 sequence: CATSRGPLDYQPQHF. The CDR3 nucleotides read TGTGCCACCAGCAGAGGACCCCTCGACTATCAGCCCCAGCATTTT.

DNA of the CDR3: TGTGCCAGCAGTTCTAACTTGGACAGAACAGCTAATGAAAAACTGTTTTTT. Translated: CASSSNLDRTANEKLFF. This chain connects TRBV7-9 to TRBJ1-4; a weak D match, TRBD1 (6 bases). CDR1 is SEHNR, CDR2 FQNEAQ, per germline (reference sequence). The V gene lost 6 bases and the J gene lost 3 bases, with 20 bases spanning the gap. The CDR3 covers 17 residues. The complete variable domain, with remaining parts taken from reference TRBV7-9 and TRBJ1-4, reads DTGVSQNPRHKITKRGQNVTFRCDPISEHNRLYWYRQTLGQGPEFLTYFQNEAQLEKSRLLSDRFSAERPKGSFSTLEIQRTEQGDSAMYLCASSSNLDRTANEKLFFGSGTQLSVL.

The chain has TRBV6-4 and TRBJ2-5, with 9 nucleotides matching TRBD2. CDR1 MRHNA and CDR2 SNTAGT come from the germline V gene. This CDR3 is 15 amino acids long. V lost 6 bases and J lost 5; bases outside the gene matches: 10. The CDR3 sequence: CASSPIAGVRETQYF. The DNA of the CDR3 is TGTGCCAGCAGCCCCATAGCGGGGGTCCGGGAGACCCAGTACTTC.